The present TCR beta chain was sequenced within a study of cytomegalovirus exposure and HLA in healthy donors. This PCR relied on a set of 60 Vbeta primers and 13 Jbeta primers. Using immunoSEQ multiplex PCR, the repertoire was profiled, and TCRdb retains in-frame clones only, with some absent. The table has 180,000 or so clones, 77% seen once. This clone was seen only a few times. The CDR3 extends over 14 amino acids. Trimming left V 1 base short and J 1 base short, with 7 bases between. Germline CDR1 reads SEHNR; CDR2 reads FQNEAQ (reference sequence). The sample taken for sequencing was PBMCs. The chain recombines TRBV7-9 with TRBJ1-1; maybe TRBD1 (5 bases). The source of this sequence is a woman between 55 and 75 years old in good health and CMV-seropositive. The CDR3 DNA follows: TGTGCCAGCAGCTTAGACCAGGGGAACACTGAAGCTTTCTTT. This gives the protein CASSLDQGNTEAFF.